This T cell receptor (beta chain) was identified in a study of graft-versus-host responses after intestinal transplantation. Study information: Anti-thymocyte globulin was used for induction in all recipients, who then took tacrolimus and steroids for 3 to 4 years.

Clones were read by immunoSEQ multiplex PCR, and TCRdb kept only the in-frame ones, dropping some. The data contain about 94,000 clones, around 90% of them singletons. This clone was counted a single time. Its specificity is not known. Germline V gene lookup returns CDR1 SGHRS and CDR2 YFSETQ. The CDR3 length is 16 residues. Trimming at V came to 3 bases and at J to 5 bases, leaving 12 bases not matched to a gene. The clonotype was recovered from a human donor who received an intestinal transplant. Here the sequenced sample was unstimulated CD8+ T cells sorted from spleen or lymph node cells, taken before intestinal transplant. This chain connects TRBV5-1 to TRBJ2-5; 8 bases map to TRBD2. The CDR3 spells CASSSRTSLGGETQYF. CDR3 nucleotide sequence: TGCGCCAGCAGCTCCAGGACTAGCCTGGGGGGGGAGACCCAGTACTTC.